This TCR beta chain came from a study of PD-1 blockade in classical Hodgkin lymphoma. Notes on the study in general: The study found that TCR diversity rose significantly by C4D1 in CD4+ but not CD8+ cells. The diversity seen at baseline in complete responders resembled that of newly diagnosed patients.

TCRdb's copy holds only in-frame clones and misses some; the assay was immunoSEQ multiplex PCR. Here the sample spans 100,000 or so clones, around 89% being singletons. Exposure to brentuximab vedotin varied, and each patient had relapsed following autologous stem cell transplantation. The germline V gene encodes CDR1 LGHNA and CDR2 YSLEER. Trimming cost V 0 bases and J 8 bases, with 10 bases left between them. This CDR3 comprises 13 residues. Remarks on this clone: Its target is unknown.

This clonotype was obtained from a human donor with classical Hodgkin lymphoma. The chain employs TRBV4-3 and TRBJ1-1; D gene uncertain. This sample comprised peripheral blood mononuclear cells (PBMCs), obtained before the second cycle of nivolumab. This chain's CDR3 is CASSQDQPREAFF. The DNA of the CDR3 is TGCGCCAGCAGCCAAGACCAACCAAGGGAAGCTTTCTTT.